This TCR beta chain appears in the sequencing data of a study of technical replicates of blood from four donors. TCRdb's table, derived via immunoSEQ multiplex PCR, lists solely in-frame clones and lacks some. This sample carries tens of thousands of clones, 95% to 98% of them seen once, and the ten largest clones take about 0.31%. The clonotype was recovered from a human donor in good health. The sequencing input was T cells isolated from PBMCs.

Here the CDR3 DNA reads TGTGCCAGCAGCCAACGGACTAGCGGGAGTTCCTACGAGCAGTACTTC. It encodes CASSQRTSGSSYEQYF. This chain uses TRBV4-2 with TRBJ2-7, with 13 positions matching TRBD2. In germline, CDR1 is LGHNA, CDR2 YNFKEQ. This CDR3 contains 16 residues. After removal of 2 bases from V and 1 base from J, the junction contained 2 bases not matched to a gene.